This paragraph covers one T cell receptor (beta chain) sequence. Which antigen it targets is not known. Base-call qualities are not available, and no considerably larger clone is one nucleotide away. The data were taken from a study of T cell changes during pregnancy in multiple sclerosis (dated by TCRdb to about 2019). For context, the study as a whole: The study examined how the T cell repertoire changed over the course of pregnancy in women with multiple sclerosis.

The library came from the immunoSEQ multiplex PCR assay. Held by TCRdb, this immuneACCESS table contains in-frame sequences only and omits some clones. Under half of the omission traces to an unresolved V gene where checked; the cause of the rest is unknown. The sample table shows approximately 30,000 clones, and approximately 90% are seen once. The top ten clonotypes cover roughly a tenth of the sample. Trimming takes 6 bases off V and 8 bases off J; junction bases not matched to a gene: 13. CDR1 is given as PRHDT and CDR2 as FYEKMQ, both from the germline V gene (reference sequence). The CDR3 goes from the cysteine to the phenylalanine over 15 residues. The kept DNA is CDR3 alone, 45 bases in frame from the first base.

This receptor chain uses TRBV13 and TRBJ1-1, and 9 junction bases match TRBD1. The receptor was derived from a female donor with multiple sclerosis, enrolled in a pregnancy study. The material sequenced was CD8+ T cells from peripheral blood mononuclear cells, taken before pregnancy. The DNA is TGTGCCAGCAGTGTAGCCGGGACAGGGATCGAAGAAGCTTTCTTT. Its protein is CASSVAGTGIEEAFF.